In this sample, the clone carrying this T cell receptor (beta chain) turned up a few times. The CDR3 sequence is 14 residues long. Germline V gene sequence: CDR1 SQVTM, CDR2 ANQGSEA. Trimming cost V 7 bases and J 0 bases; bases outside gene matches: 8. TCRdb analysed the RT-PCR reads with MiXCR anew, one entry per CDR3 protein. The sample has about 680,000 distinct CDR3 sequences, around 14% seen once. The sequence was collected from a female donor in good health, serving as a healthy control. The chain carries TRBV29-1 and TRBJ1-1, with 7 bases lining up with TRBD1. Sample: memory CD4+ T cells from blood. The CDR3 loop reads CSARQGVMNTEAFF. The CDR3 nucleotides read TGCAGCGCGAGGCAGGGGGTAATGAACACTGAAGCTTTCTTT.